The clone carrying this T cell receptor beta chain was seen only a few times. Its antigen is unknown. The authors amplified TCR beta CDR3 regions, and they did so from RNA transcripts for repertoire sequencing. First-round RT-PCR employed HTBI primers, with a second-round multiplex PCR after it. Each CDR3 protein is one row after TCRdb ran MiXCR on the multiplex PCR reads. The data hold roughly 500,000 distinct CDR3 sequences, with about an eighth observed a single time. The data were taken from a study of Graves' ophthalmopathy and Graves' hyperthyroidism. The study, taken as a whole, reports: Ophthalmopathy and stable hyperthyroidism were discriminated by a 13-signature model, with 85% to 90% sensitivity and approximately 77% specificity.

With a duration under 3 months, ophthalmopathy in the donors showed moderate-to-severe activity, CAS ≥3 and NOSPECS ≥4. The CDR3 is made up of 15 amino acids. V gave up 5 bases and J gave up 4 bases, with 17 bases separating them. Germline V gene lookup returns CDR1 LNHDA and CDR2 SQIVND (reference sequence). The V call is TRBV19, the J call TRBJ2-5; D may be TRBD2 (5 bases). The sample consisted of blood. This receptor was identified in a woman aged 25-40 years with Graves' ophthalmopathy. This CDR3 is CASSREGRRAETQYF. Written as DNA, the CDR3 is TGTGCCAGTAGTCGAGAGGGAAGGCGGGCAGAGACCCAGTACTTC.